This entry lists 27 T cell receptor beta chains sequenced from one sample in a study of Tregs in tolerant kidney transplant recipients. Here immunoSEQ multiplex PCR was the method, and the copy in TCRdb shows in-frame clones only, minus some. This repertoire comprises about 52,000 clones; its ten largest clones make up about 0.82%. The sequenced sample was CD4+ T cells from blood, obtained before the transplant. The receptors come from a human donor who received a combined kidney and bone marrow transplant.

A word on this clone: The sequenced fragment ends 3 residues before the CDR3 boundary, so the rest is inferred from the germline J gene. The gene calls are TRBV19 and TRBJ2-3, with D possibly TRBD1 on 5 matching bases. This CDR3 is built from 15 residues. Germline CDR1 is LNHDA and CDR2 is SQIVND (reference sequence). V lost 1 base to trimming and J lost 3 bases, with 11 bases between them. CDR3 sequence: CASSIGQILTDTQYF. The covered CDR3 bases are TGTGCCAGTAGTATAGGACAGATACTAACAGATACG.

Comments on this clone: With the read ending 3 residues before the CDR3 end, the germline J gene is used to fill in that end. The V call is TRBV19, the J call TRBJ1-6; perhaps TRBD1 as D (6 bases). V shed 1 base and J shed 7 bases, with 11 bases lying between them. Germline loops: CDR1 LNHDA, CDR2 SQIVND (reference sequence). The CDR3 loop spans 15 amino acids. CDR3 sequence: CASSIVLQGNSPLHF. CDR3 DNA, as far as it was read: TGTGCCAGTAGTATAGTCCTACAGGGAAATTCACCC.

Concerning this clone itself: Sequencing ends 3 residues short of the CDR3 end; the germline J gene provides the rest. The V and J genes are TRBV20-1 and TRBJ2-3; a weak D match, TRBD1 (6 bases). Per germline, CDR1 DFQATT and CDR2 SNEGSKA (reference sequence). CDR3 size: 17 residues. V was cut by 0 bases and J by 0 bases, with 16 bases left in between. The covered CDR3 bases are TGCAGTGCTAGAGATTCAAAAGGGACACAAAGCACAGATACG. This encodes CSARDSKGTQSTDT. The complete CDR3 protein is CSARDSKGTQSTDTQYF.

Incomplete CDR3 DNA: TGCAGTGCTAGAGTTCGGGGACTAACAGATACG. This encodes CSARVRGLTDT. The complete CDR3 reads CSARVRGLTDTQYF. V usage is TRBV20-1 and J usage is TRBJ2-3, with 7 bases matching TRBD2. The read ends 3 residues shy of where the CDR3 ends; the end is completed using the germline J gene. The CDR3 has 14 amino acids. Germline-derived CDR1 and CDR2 are DFQATT and SNEGSKA (reference sequence). J gave up 3 bases and V 1 base, and 4 bases lay outside the gene matches.

A note on this clone: With the read ending 3 residues before the CDR3 end, the germline J gene is used to fill in that end. The chain uses TRBV10-3 and TRBJ2-7, with TRBD1 matching 10 bases. This CDR3 is 13 amino acids long. In germline, CDR1 is ENHRY, CDR2 SYGVKD. J lost 5 bases, V lost 6 bases, and 4 bases had no gene match. The CDR3 spells CAISTGQGNEQYF. Incomplete CDR3 DNA: TGTGCCATCAGCACGGGACAGGGGAACGAG.

As concerns this clone: The sequence runs out 3 residues before the end of the CDR3; the remainder is reconstructed from the germline J gene. This chain uses TRBV7-2 with TRBJ1-6, with 7 positions matching TRBD1. The length of the CDR3 is 13 residues. The V and J ends lost 5 bases and 8 bases, in that order; junction bases with no gene match: 3. The germline V gene has CDR1 SGHTA and CDR2 FQGNSA. The DNA read from the CDR3 is TGTGCCAGCAGCCGACAGGGTGATTCACCC. Translation gives CASSRQGDSP. The entire CDR3 reads CASSRQGDSPLHF.

In regard to this clone: The missing CDR3 end, 3 residues past where the read stops, is filled in from the germline J gene. The chain recombines TRBV19 with TRBJ2-7, with 8 bases matching TRBD2. Trimming cost V 3 bases and J 2 bases; bases outside gene matches: 9. Germline CDR1 reads LNHDA; CDR2 reads SQIVND (reference sequence). The CDR3 covers 16 residues. CDR3 residues: CASSIMALAGAYEQYF. The covered CDR3 bases are TGTGCCAGTAGTATCATGGCCCTAGCGGGCGCCTACGAG.

With regard to this clone: The read finishes 3 residues shy of the CDR3 end, and the germline J gene is used to complete it. V and J are TRBV2 and TRBJ2-3; D is perhaps TRBD1 (5 bases). The CDR3 extends over 15 amino acids. Germline loops: CDR1 SNHLY, CDR2 FYNNEI. The V end lost 5 bases, the J end lost 3 bases, and 15 bases lay between the germline ends. The covered CDR3 bases are TGTGCCAGCAGTCCTGAATTGGGGCTGACAGATACG. Its translation: CASSPELGLTDT. The whole CDR3 sequence is CASSPELGLTDTQYF.

As to this clone: Sequencing ends 3 residues short of the CDR3 end; the germline J gene provides the rest. J is TRBJ2-3 and V is TRBV7-9; D is unresolved. This CDR3 contains 12 residues. The V and J ends lost 3 bases and 6 bases respectively, with 7 bases between them. In germline, CDR1 is SEHNR, CDR2 FQNEAQ (reference sequence). The part of the CDR3 DNA that was read is TGTGCCAGCAGCTTCCCTGTGGATACG. Its translation is CASSFPVDT. The full CDR3 protein is CASSFPVDTQYF. The variable domain in full, with the rest retrieved from reference TRBV7-9 and TRBJ2-3, is DTGVSQNPRHKITKRGQNVTFRCDPISEHNRLYWYRQTLGQGPEFLTYFQNEAQLEKSRLLSDRFSAERPKGSFSTLEIQRTEQGDSAMYLCASSFPVDTQYFGPGTRLTVL.

With regard to this clone: Read coverage stops 3 residues before the CDR3 terminus; the germline J gene supplies the remainder. The V call is TRBV7-9, the J call TRBJ1-1, with 9 bases matching TRBD1. CDR1 SEHNR and CDR2 FQNEAQ come from the germline V gene (reference sequence). V shed 5 bases and J 3 bases; nucleotides not matched to a gene: 4. The CDR3 totals 14 residues. Here the CDR3 reads CASSTRTGDTEAFF. CDR3 bases read: TGTGCCAGCAGCACCCGGACAGGGGACACTGAA.

Details on this clone: The read terminates 3 residues before the CDR3 end, so the remaining end is supplied by the germline J gene. The chain is built from TRBV14 and TRBJ1-1; D not resolved. The V gene's germline CDR1 is SGHDN and CDR2 FVKESK. The CDR3 is 15 amino acids. The V and J ends lost 1 base and 4 bases respectively, with 13 bases between them. The CDR3 region is CASSQAIKVGTEAFF. CDR3 bases read: TGTGCCAGCAGCCAAGCAATAAAGGTTGGCACTGAA. Full variable domain (rest looked up from reference TRBV14 and TRBJ1-1): EAGVTQFPSHSVIEKGQTVTLRCDPISGHDNLYWYRRVMGKEIKFLLHFVKESKQDESGMPNNRFLAERTGGTYSTLKVQPAELEDSGVYFCASSQAIKVGTEAFFGQGTRLTVV.

As to this clone: The sequenced fragment ends 3 residues before the CDR3 boundary, so the rest is inferred from the germline J gene. The chain joins TRBV19 to TRBJ2-5, with D unresolved. Trimming shortened V by 1 base and J by 5 bases, and 8 bases separated the two germline ends. This CDR3 spans 13 amino acids. Looked up from germline, CDR1 is LNHDA and CDR2 is SQIVND (reference sequence). The DNA read from the CDR3 is TGTGCCAGTAGTATAGTTGTCTCGGAGACC. Amino acids: CASSIVVSET. The complete CDR3 reads CASSIVVSETQYF.

On this clone itself: The CDR3 end lies 3 residues beyond the end of the read and is filled in from the germline J gene. V and J are TRBV7-8 and TRBJ2-5; D might be TRBD2 (7 bases). Germline CDR1 is SGHVS and CDR2 is FQNEAQ. This CDR3 contains 14 residues. The V and J ends lost 5 bases and 3 bases respectively, with 13 bases between them. The sequenced CDR3 bases are TGTGCCAGCAGCCCCGGGGGGCTGGAAGAGACC. This codes for CASSPGGLEET. The whole CDR3 region reads CASSPGGLEETQYF.

In regard to this clone: The read terminates 3 residues ahead of where the CDR3 ends, so the germline J gene completes it. The chain uses TRBV6-2 or TRBV6-3 and TRBJ1-1; 7 nucleotides match TRBD1. The CDR3 loop spans 14 amino acids. V shed 7 bases, J shed 2 bases, and the junction held 7 bases outside the gene matches. The germline V gene has CDR1 MNHEY and CDR2 SVGEGT. CDR3 bases read: TGTGCCAGCAACGTCGACAGGGATAACACTGAA. It encodes CASNVDRDNTE. The entire CDR3 protein reads CASNVDRDNTEAFF.

About this clone itself: From the germline J gene comes the end of the CDR3, since the read stops 3 residues before it. The chain carries TRBV5-5 and TRBJ1-4, with 10 bases that match TRBD1. The germline CDR1 and CDR2 sequences are SGHKS and YYEKEE (reference sequence). CDR3 length: 12 residues. CDR3 residues: CASSDGTGELFF. The DNA read from the CDR3 is TGTGCCAGCAGTGACGGGACAGGGGAA.

On this clone itself: The read gets to within 3 residues of the CDR3 end, and the germline J gene fills in the rest. J is TRBJ2-7 and V is TRBV7-2; TRBD1 matches 9 bases. CDR1 is SGHTA and CDR2 is FQGNSA in the germline V gene. This CDR3 region has 15 residues. With V trimmed by 5 bases and J by 0 bases, 5 bases remained unmatched. The part of the CDR3 DNA that was read is TGTGCCAGCAGCCAGGACAGGGGCCTCTCCTACGAG. It yields the protein CASSQDRGLSYE. The CDR3 as a whole reads CASSQDRGLSYEQYF.

A remark on this clone: The read falls 3 residues short of the CDR3 end, and the missing part is taken from the germline J gene. The V gene is TRBV7-6, the J gene TRBJ1-4, with 7 bases aligning to TRBD1. The germline CDR1 and CDR2 sequences are SGHVS and FNYEAQ. Unmatched junction bases numbered 7, after V lost 5 bases and J lost 4 bases. CDR3 size: 15 residues. CDR3 DNA (partial): TGTGCCAGCAGCCTCGGACAGGACAATAATGAAAAA. Amino acids: CASSLGQDNNEK. The whole CDR3 region reads CASSLGQDNNEKLFF.

As concerns this clone: The CDR3 is cut off 3 residues early in the read; its end comes from the germline J gene. This chain connects TRBV30 to TRBJ2-3, with 8 bases aligning to TRBD2. The V and J ends lost 5 bases and 5 bases, in that order; junction bases with no gene match: 12. Looked up from germline, CDR1 is GTSNPN and CDR2 is SVGIG (reference sequence). The CDR3 sequence is 15 residues long. The sequenced part of the CDR3 DNA is TGTGCCTGGGCGCCACTAGCGGAGACGGAAGATACG. Its protein is CAWAPLAETEDT. The entire CDR3 protein is CAWAPLAETEDTQYF.

As concerns this clone: The read ends 3 residues early relative to the CDR3; the germline J gene fills the gap. The chain combines TRBV20-1 with TRBJ2-1; maybe TRBD1 (5 bases). The length of the CDR3 is 17 residues. Between the trimmed V and J ends, which lost 0 bases and 0 bases, there was a span of 15 bases. The V gene's germline CDR1 is DFQATT and CDR2 SNEGSKA (reference sequence). The part of the CDR3 DNA that was read is TGCAGTGCTAGAGATCAGGCAGGGATCAGCTCCTACAATGAG. It encodes CSARDQAGISSYNE. The whole CDR3 is CSARDQAGISSYNEQFF.

As regards this clone: The CDR3 goes on 3 residues after the read ends, and that part is filled in from the germline J gene. The chain has TRBV19 and TRBJ1-2, with D perhaps TRBD1 (6 bases). V was trimmed by 4 bases and J by 2 bases, leaving 17 bases between them. The germline CDR1 and CDR2 sequences are LNHDA and SQIVND (reference sequence). The CDR3 totals 16 residues. The sequenced part of the CDR3 DNA is TGTGCCAGTAGTAGGTCAGGGGAAGCTATGAACTATGGC. Encoded protein: CASSRSGEAMNYG. The entire CDR3 sequence reads CASSRSGEAMNYGYTF.

The covered CDR3 bases are TGTGCCAGCAGCCAAGAAACAGGGACGGCCGGGGAG. It is translated as CASSQETGTAGE. The whole CDR3 sequence is CASSQETGTAGELFF. The chain has TRBV14 and TRBJ2-2, with D possibly being TRBD1 (6 bases). The read ends 3 residues before the CDR3 terminus; that terminus is restored from the germline J gene. Deletions cut 0 bases from V and 6 bases from J, with 11 bases between. The germline V gene encodes CDR1 SGHDN and CDR2 FVKESK. The CDR3 is made up of 15 amino acids.

The part of the CDR3 DNA that was read is TGTGCCAGCAGTGAACAGGGGGTTTTCACCGGGGAG. Protein: CASSEQGVFTGE. The CDR3 in full is CASSEQGVFTGELFF. The rearrangement joins TRBV6-1 to TRBJ2-2; 7 bases map to TRBD1. The CDR3 goes on 3 residues after the read ends, and that part is filled in from the germline J gene. The CDR3 length is 15 residues. In germline, CDR1 is MNHNS, CDR2 SASEGT. V lost 2 bases to trimming and J lost 4 bases; unmatched junction nucleotides: 4.

To note about this clone: The read comes to an end 3 residues before the CDR3 does, leaving the germline J gene to fill in the end. V and J are TRBV19 and TRBJ1-5; TRBD1 aligns across 8 bases. Germline assignment: CDR1 LNHDA and CDR2 SQIVND (reference sequence). The junction had 4 bases not matched to a gene; V was cut back by 6 bases and J by 3 bases. The CDR3 spans 14 residues. CDR3 bases read: TGTGCCAGTAGGGGACAGGCCTTCAATCAGCCC. Translated: CASRGQAFNQP. The whole CDR3 protein reads CASRGQAFNQPQHF.

Worth noting for this clone: The read is 3 residues too short to cover the CDR3 end, so that end is filled in from the germline J gene. This chain uses TRBV2 with TRBJ2-7, with 8 positions matching TRBD2. The CDR3 has 14 amino acids. V shed 8 bases and J 3 bases; nucleotides not matched to a gene: 9. Germline CDR1 SNHLY, CDR2 FYNNEI. CDR3 bases read: TGTGCCAGCTCCGACCCGGGGGGGGGCTACGAG. The encoded protein is CASSDPGGGYE. The whole CDR3 sequence is CASSDPGGGYEQYF. Full variable domain (outside the CDR3, taken from reference TRBV2 and TRBJ2-7): EPEVTQTPSHQVTQMGQEVILRCVPISNHLYFYWYRQILGQKVEFLVSFYNNEISEKSEIFDDQFSVERPDGSNFTLKIRSTKLEDSAMYFCASSDPGGGYEQYFGPGTRLTVT.

On this clone: Sequencing ends 3 residues short of the CDR3 end; the germline J gene provides the rest. The chain links TRBV7-9 to TRBJ1-2; 10 bases match TRBD1. The CDR3 totals 15 residues. Germline V lookup: CDR1 SEHNR, CDR2 FQNEAQ (reference sequence). The CDR3 bases that were read are TGTGCCAGCAGCTCGTTGGACAGGGGGTACGGGGGC. This gives the protein CASSSLDRGYGG. The CDR3 in full is CASSSLDRGYGGYTF.

On this clone: The read stops 3 residues short of the end of the CDR3; the missing end is completed from the germline J gene. The chain uses TRBV7-7 and TRBJ1-5; the match to TRBD1 covers 9 bases. V was pared by 8 bases and J by 1 base, with 3 bases of the junction left unmatched. This CDR3 comprises 14 residues. Germline CDR1 and CDR2: SSHAT and FNYEAQ (reference sequence). CDR3 protein: CASHGQGSNQPQHF. CDR3 DNA, as far as it was read: TGTGCCAGCCACGGACAGGGGAGCAATCAGCCC.

A remark on this clone: Read data end 3 residues before the CDR3 end; the end is taken from the germline J gene. The gene calls are TRBV19 and TRBJ1-1, with a possible D match to TRBD1 (6 bases). The CDR3 has 15 amino acids. Germline loops: CDR1 LNHDA, CDR2 SQIVND (reference sequence). The V gene lost 3 bases and the J gene lost 5 bases, with 16 bases spanning the gap. The CDR3 sequence is CASSITGTGKTEAFF. CDR3 bases read: TGTGCCAGTAGTATCACAGGGACGGGGAAGACTGAA.